These 26 T cell receptor beta chains originate from one sample sequenced in a study of T cell changes during pregnancy in multiple sclerosis. Clones were sequenced by immunoSEQ multiplex PCR, and TCRdb holds only the in-frame ones, with some missing. Of around 50,000 clones in the sample, around 92% were seen once. Sequenced here: CD4+ T cells from peripheral blood mononuclear cells, sampled in the third trimester of pregnancy. All receptors come from a female donor with multiple sclerosis, enrolled in a pregnancy study.

The chain couples TRBV19 to TRBJ1-2; 7 nucleotides match TRBD1. After removal of 3 bases from V and 4 bases from J, the junction contained 5 bases not matched to a gene. The CDR3 runs 14 residues. In germline, CDR1 is LNHDA, CDR2 SQIVND (reference sequence). The DNA of the CDR3 is TGTGCCAGTAGTATTGTAGGGGGCAGCTATGGCTACACCTTC. Its translation: CASSIVGGSYGYTF.

This clone occurred once. This sequence joins TRBV5-4 and TRBJ2-3, with 7 bases fitting TRBD1. The CDR3 covers 13 residues. After removal of 4 bases from V and 7 bases from J, the junction contained 6 bases not matched to a gene. Germline CDR1 is SGHNT and CDR2 is YYREEE (reference sequence). The CDR3 bases are TGTGCCAGCAGCCCCAGACAGGGATATACGCAGTATTTT. This encodes CASSPRQGYTQYF. The full variable domain, its missing parts supplied by reference TRBV5-4 and TRBJ2-3, is ETGVTQSPTHLIKTRGQQVTLRCSSQSGHNTVSWYQQALGQGPQFIFQYYREEENGRGNFPPRFSGLQFPNYSSELNVNALELDDSALYLCASSPRQGYTQYFGPGTRLTVL.

V gene TRBV19 combines with J gene TRBJ2-1; TRBD1 agrees at 12 bases. The CDR3 runs 16 residues. CDR1 and CDR2 (germline): LNHDA, SQIVND (reference sequence). V shed 4 bases, J shed 10 bases, and the junction held 11 bases outside the gene matches. The DNA of the CDR3 is TGTGCCAGTAGTAGGGGGACAGGGGGCGCCCCAGGGGAGCAGTTCTTC. It encodes CASSRGTGGAPGEQFF.

This clone has a single count. This chain links TRBV9 with TRBJ2-2, with 10 nucleotides matching TRBD1. With V trimmed by 0 bases and J by 3 bases, 2 bases remained unmatched. The CDR3 is 16 amino acids. CDR1 SGDLS and CDR2 YYNGEE come from the germline V gene. In DNA, the CDR3 is TGTGCCAGCAGCGTAGGGACAGGGGGAGACACCGGGGAGCTGTTTTTT. Its protein is CASSVGTGGDTGELFF. The full variable domain, its missing parts supplied by reference TRBV9 and TRBJ2-2, is DSGVTQTPKHLITATGQRVTLRCSPRSGDLSVYWYQQSLDQGLQFLIQYYNGEERAKGNILERFSAQQFPDLHSELNLSSLELGDSALYFCASSVGTGGDTGELFFGEGSRLTVL.

The gene calls are TRBV28 and TRBJ1-5, with 10 bases aligning to TRBD1. This CDR3 is 16 amino acids long. CDR1 and CDR2 from the germline V gene are MDHEN and SYDVKM. Trimming at V came to 7 bases and at J to 4 bases, leaving 10 bases not matched to a gene. CDR3 region: CASNPDRGLPNQPQHF. Written as DNA, the CDR3 is TGTGCCAGCAACCCAGACAGGGGGCTTCCGAATCAGCCCCAGCATTTT.

This sequence joins TRBV10-2 and TRBJ1-5; no reliable D call. The CDR3 is 14 amino acids. Trimming left V 3 bases short and J 5 bases short, with 11 bases between. The germline gives CDR1 WSHSY, CDR2 SAAADI. CDR3 sequence: CASSDTANHQPQHF. CDR3 bases: TGCGCCAGCAGTGATACAGCCAACCATCAGCCCCAGCATTTT.

V is TRBV28 and J is TRBJ1-5; no clear D gene. The V and J ends lost 4 bases and 0 bases respectively, with 4 bases between them. CDR3 size: 13 residues. The germline V gene has CDR1 MDHEN and CDR2 SYDVKM. CDR3 coding DNA: TGTGCCAGCAGTTCAAATAGCAATCAGCCCCAGCATTTT. It is translated as CASSSNSNQPQHF.

The V call is TRBV7-2, the J call TRBJ1-4; a weak D match, TRBD1 (5 bases). Trimming left V 1 base short and J 5 bases short, with 11 bases between. CDR3 length: 15 residues. The germline V gene has CDR1 SGHTA and CDR2 FQGNSA. The CDR3 coding sequence is TGTGCCAGCAGCTTAGAAGGGGCCGAAAATGAAAAACTGTTTTTT. Translation: CASSLEGAENEKLFF.

The chain has TRBV18 and TRBJ2-1, with 7 positions matching TRBD2. Per germline, CDR1 KGHSH and CDR2 LQKENI. The CDR3 extends over 13 amino acids. With V trimmed by 6 bases and J by 8 bases, 7 bases remained unmatched. CDR3 coding DNA: TGTGCCAGCTCCCACGAAGCGGGACATGAGCAGTTCTTC. Encoded protein: CASSHEAGHEQFF.

The rearrangement uses TRBV6-1 and TRBJ2-7; perhaps TRBD1 as D (6 bases). In germline, CDR1 is MNHNS, CDR2 SASEGT. Trimming pared 4 bases from V and 4 bases from J, leaving 17 bases between. The CDR3 totals 15 residues. In nucleotides, the CDR3 is TGTGCCAGCAGTGTTCAACAGGGTCGAGAGTACGAGCAGTACTTC. It encodes CASSVQQGREYEQYF.

This clone appeared a few times. The V call is TRBV7-8, the J call TRBJ2-3, with 8 bases that match TRBD2. This CDR3 is built from 15 residues. Trimming at V came to 4 bases and at J to 8 bases, leaving 11 bases not matched to a gene. CDR1 and CDR2 from the germline V gene are SGHVS and FQNEAQ. DNA for the CDR3: TGTGCCAGCAGCTCCGGGACTAGTTCACAGAGTACGCAGTATTTT. The encoded protein is CASSSGTSSQSTQYF.

The rearrangement links TRBV4-1 to TRBJ1-2, with 10 bases identical to TRBD1. The CDR3 is 16 amino acids. Trimming at V came to 4 bases and at J to 0 bases, leaving 5 bases not matched to a gene. Germline CDR1 reads MGHRA; CDR2 reads YSYEKL. CDR3 amino acids: CASSPGQGRSNYGYTF. CDR3 sequence (DNA): TGCGCCAGCAGCCCGGGACAGGGGAGATCTAACTATGGCTACACCTTC.

The chain carries TRBV11-3 and TRBJ2-2; tentatively, D is TRBD2 (6 bases). The CDR3 totals 15 residues. The germline CDR1 and CDR2 sequences are SGHNT and YENEEA. The germline V and J ends were trimmed by 3 bases and 1 base, with 9 bases remaining between them. The CDR3 nucleotides read TGTGCCAGCAGCTTGGTCGGGGGGAACACCGGGGAGCTGTTTTTT. Residues: CASSLVGGNTGELFF.

The chain carries TRBV9 and TRBJ2-3, with 11 bases identical to TRBD2. This CDR3 has 16 amino acids. The V gene's germline CDR1 is SGDLS and CDR2 YYNGEE. V was pared by 4 bases and J by 2 bases, with 6 bases of the junction left unmatched. The CDR3 spells CASSWTSGLSTDTQYF. The CDR3 DNA reads as TGTGCCAGCAGCTGGACTAGCGGGTTGTCCACAGATACGCAGTATTTT.

The table lists this clone with a few counts. The CDR3 loop is CASSSGQGVGQPQHF. DNA of the CDR3: TGTGCCAGCAGCTCGGGACAGGGGGTCGGTCAGCCCCAGCATTTT. The chain employs TRBV5-8 and TRBJ1-5; 11 nucleotides line up with TRBD1. Germline V gene sequence: CDR1 SGHTS, CDR2 YDEGEE. The CDR3 has 15 residues. The trim removed 3 bases at V and 6 bases at J, leaving 5 bases unmatched.

V gene TRBV21-1 combines with J gene TRBJ2-1; no DNA check was done on the table's D call, TRBD1. TRBV21-1 is described as a pseudogene. This CDR3 contains 15 residues. The CDR3 reads CASSTEGQGRHEQFF. The CDR3 DNA reads as TGTGCCAGCAGCACAGAGGGACAGGGTCGGCATGAGCAGTTCTTC.

The V call is TRBV7-2, the J call TRBJ2-2, with D perhaps TRBD2 (5 bases). Germline V CDR1 and CDR2: SGHTA, FQGNSA. Deletions cut 5 bases from V and 8 bases from J, with 21 bases between. This CDR3 is 16 amino acids long. CDR3 nucleotides: TGTGCCAGCAGCACCCCAGACCCCCTAGGAGGAGGGGAGCTGTTTTTT. Protein: CASSTPDPLGGGELFF.

The chain is built from TRBV14 and TRBJ2-3; 7 nucleotides line up with TRBD1. CDR1 and CDR2 from the germline V gene are SGHDN and FVKESK. The CDR3 loop spans 14 amino acids. V was pared by 4 bases and J by 2 bases, with 3 bases of the junction left unmatched. CDR3 in DNA: TGTGCCAGCAGCCGGGACAGTGTCACAGATACGCAGTATTTT. The encoded protein is CASSRDSVTDTQYF.

The chain is built from TRBV28 and TRBJ2-1, with 8 bases aligning to TRBD2. The junction had 10 bases not matched to a gene; V was cut back by 8 bases and J by 7 bases. The CDR3 loop spans 14 amino acids. CDR1 is MDHEN, CDR2 SYDVKM, per germline. The CDR3 loop is CASGLGLVMNEQFF. In DNA form, the CDR3 reads TGTGCCAGCGGTCTGGGACTAGTAATGAATGAGCAGTTCTTC.

This chain joins TRBV11-1 and TRBJ2-1; a possible D gene is TRBD2 (6 bases). V dropped 5 bases and J dropped 5 bases, with 13 bases sitting between them. The germline V gene has CDR1 SGHAT and CDR2 FQDESV (reference sequence). This CDR3 region has 14 residues. This chain's CDR3 is CASSQGDWDNEQFF. The CDR3 DNA sequence: TGTGCCAGCAGCCAAGGGGACTGGGACAATGAGCAGTTCTTC.

This clone appeared a single time. The V gene is TRBV19, the J gene TRBJ2-1; 12 bases fit TRBD2. The CDR3 contains 17 residues. Germline CDR1 reads LNHDA; CDR2 reads SQIVND (reference sequence). The V segment lost 3 bases and the J segment 9 bases; nucleotides outside the gene matches: 12. CDR3 amino acids: CASSIGLAGTSGGEQFF. DNA for the CDR3: TGTGCCAGTAGTATTGGACTAGCGGGGACGAGCGGGGGTGAGCAGTTCTTC. Together with reference TRBV19 and TRBJ2-1, the CDR3 gives the full variable domain: DGGITQSPKYLFRKEGQNVTLSCEQNLNHDAMYWYRQDPGQGLRLIYYSQIVNDFQKGDIAEGYSVSREKKESFPLTVTSAQKNPTAFYLCASSIGLAGTSGGEQFFGPGTRLTVL.

The chain carries TRBV7-2 and TRBJ2-7; no definite D call. Germline assignment: CDR1 SGHTA and CDR2 FQGNSA. The V end lost 5 bases, the J end lost 9 bases, and 20 bases lay between the germline ends. The CDR3 totals 14 residues. CDR3 nucleotides: TGTGCCAGCAGCACGAAGCTAGGCCCCCTCGGGCAGTACTTC. This encodes CASSTKLGPLGQYF. The full variable domain, rest sourced from reference TRBV7-2 and TRBJ2-7, is GAGVSQSPSNKVTEKGKDVELRCDPISGHTALYWYRQSLGQGLEFLIYFQGNSAPDKSGLPSDRFSAERTGGSVSTLTIQRTQQEDSAVYLCASSTKLGPLGQYFGPGTRLTVT.

V gene TRBV5-5 combines with J gene TRBJ2-7, with TRBD2 identical over 8 bases. Germline V gene sequence: CDR1 SGHKS, CDR2 YYEKEE (reference sequence). V lost 7 bases, J lost 3 bases, and 9 bases stayed unmatched. The CDR3 consists of 14 residues. CDR3 protein: CASRREGRIYEQYF. In DNA form, the CDR3 reads TGTGCCAGCCGCCGGGAGGGCCGGATCTACGAGCAGTACTTC. Full variable domain (outside the CDR3, taken from reference TRBV5-5 and TRBJ2-7): DAGVTQSPTHLIKTRGQQVTLRCSPISGHKSVSWYQQVLGQGPQFIFQYYEKEERGRGNFPDRFSARQFPNYSSELNVNALLLGDSALYLCASRREGRIYEQYFGPGTRLTVT.

The chain employs TRBV5-1 and TRBJ2-1, with 8 positions matching TRBD2. There are 14 residues in the CDR3. V shed 6 bases, J shed 7 bases, and the junction held 9 bases outside the gene matches. Germline CDR1 reads SGHRS; CDR2 reads YFSETQ. CDR3 DNA: TGCGCCAGCACCGACCCGGGGGGGGGAAATGAGCAGTTCTTC. This encodes CASTDPGGGNEQFF.

The chain links TRBV19 to TRBJ1-2; D is perhaps TRBD1 (5 bases). This CDR3 is built from 14 residues. CDR1 LNHDA and CDR2 SQIVND come from the germline V gene (reference sequence). The germline V and J ends were trimmed by 5 bases and 8 bases, with 18 bases remaining between them. This CDR3 reads CASSPTGTAQGYTF. Here the CDR3 DNA reads TGTGCCAGTAGTCCAACCGGGACTGCGCAGGGCTACACCTTC.

V is TRBV5-6 and J is TRBJ2-6; D is perhaps TRBD1 (5 bases). The CDR3 is 19 amino acids. Germline V gives CDR1 SGHDT, CDR2 YYEEEE. The V gene lost 1 base and the J gene lost 0 bases, with 17 bases spanning the gap. CDR3 residues: CASSLSRTSQFSGANVLTF. Written as DNA, the CDR3 is TGTGCCAGCAGCTTGTCCCGGACAAGTCAATTCTCTGGGGCCAACGTCCTGACTTTC.